Listed below are T cell receptor beta chains from one sample, sequenced in a study of blood T cell repertoires in COVID-19. Using immunoSEQ multiplex PCR, the repertoire was profiled, and TCRdb retains in-frame clones only, with some absent. The repertoire holds approximately 150,000 clones, with 87% as singletons. The sample consisted of peripheral blood. These receptors originate from a man older than 75 with acute or convalescent COVID-19. Each CDR3 is given with its conserved first and last residue. A D gene is named only where the DNA matches it firmly. Clone size is stated in some rows and not others, as once, few, many or a class when expanded.

D gene	V gene	CDR3 length	J gene	clone size	CDR3 DNA	CDR3 protein
NA	TRBV5-6	16	TRBJ1-2	NA	TGTGCCAGCAGCTTGTCATGGGAGGGTTCGAACTATGGCTACACCTTC	CASSLSWEGSNYGYTF
NA	TRBV5-1	17	TRBJ2-6	NA	TGCGCCAGCAGCTTGGCCCCAGGGGCCTCTGGGGCCAACGTCCTGACTTTC	CASSLAPGASGANVLTF
NA	TRBV5-1	14	TRBJ2-3	NA	TGCGCCAGCAGCGCCACAGGGCGAACAGATACGCAGTATTTT	CASSATGRTDTQYF
NA	TRBV5-1	16	TRBJ1-5	once	TGCGCCAGCAGCTTGGCGGCGGGCTTTTCCAATCAGCCCCAGCATTTT	CASSLAAGFSNQPQHF
TRBD2	TRBV7-3	15	TRBJ2-2	NA	TGTGCCAGCAGGGGCAGTGGGAGGGGTACCGGGGAGCTGTTTTTT	CASRGSGRGTGELFF
NA	TRBV28	12	TRBJ1-1	NA	TGTGCCAGCAGTTTGCAGGGTTCGGAAGCTTTCTTT	CASSLQGSEAFF
NA	TRBV4-2	16	TRBJ2-7	once	TGTGCCAGCAGCCAAAACATCAGGGCAGGAGGGACCGAGCAGTACTTC	CASSQNIRAGGTEQYF
NA	TRBV5-8	14	TRBJ2-7	once	TGTGCCAGCAGCTTCCTTGCCGGGGTCGGCGAGCAGTACTTC	CASSFLAGVGEQYF
NA	TRBV5-1	15	TRBJ2-4	few	TGCGCCAGCACCCAGGGGGGTTTGGGCAAAAACATTCAGTACTTC	CASTQGGLGKNIQYF
TRBD2	TRBV27	16	TRBJ2-7	NA	TGTGCCAGCAGTCTGAGTCTGTGGACTAGCTCGACCGAGCAGTACTTC	CASSLSLWTSSTEQYF
NA	TRBV11-2	13	TRBJ1-6	NA	TGTGCCAGCAGCTTAGATCGGGTTTCACCCCTCCACTTT	CASSLDRVSPLHF
NA	TRBV28	14	TRBJ1-5	NA	TGTGCCAGCAGACTAGGGCAGGGCAATCAGCCCCAGCATTTT	CASRLGQGNQPQHF
TRBD2	TRBV6-6	17	TRBJ2-1	NA	TGTGCCAGCAGTCGCACGCGGACTAGCGGGAGGCCGAATGAGCAGTTCTTC	CASSRTRTSGRPNEQFF
TRBD1	TRBV19	13	TRBJ1-3	few	TGTGCCAGTAGGGGACAGGGACGAAACACCATATATTTT	CASRGQGRNTIYF
TRBD2	TRBV20-1	14	TRBJ2-1	NA	TGCAGTGCTAGTCGGACTAGTAGCCCCAATGAGCAGTTCTTC	CSASRTSSPNEQFF
TRBD2	TRBV19	16	TRBJ2-3	NA	TGTGCCAGTAGTACACTACTAGCGGGGTCCACAGATACGCAGTATTTT	CASSTLLAGSTDTQYF
NA	TRBV7-8	14	TRBJ1-1	once	TGTGCCAGCAGCTTTTCGAATTGGGAGACTGAAGCTTTCTTT	CASSFSNWETEAFF
NA	TRBV9	15	TRBJ1-4	NA	TGTGCCAGCAGCGTAGAGCCCAGCGGTAATGAAAAACTGTTTTTT	CASSVEPSGNEKLFF
NA	TRBV5-4	13	TRBJ1-3	NA	TGTGCCAGCAGCTTGGCAGGGGTCAACACCATATATTTT	CASSLAGVNTIYF
TRBD1	TRBV6-5	15	TRBJ1-3	NA	TGTGCCAGCAGTTACACCGACAGGGGGCTAAACACCATATATTTT	CASSYTDRGLNTIYF
NA	TRBV18	14	TRBJ1-1	NA	TGTGCCAGCTCACCACCGAACAGCCCCACTGAAGCTTTCTTT	CASSPPNSPTEAFF
NA	TRBV19	13	TRBJ2-1	few	TGTGCCAGTGCCTGGGGGGGGCTGAATGAGCAGTTCTTC	CASAWGGLNEQFF
NA	TRBV10-3	15	TRBJ2-3	NA	TGTGCCATCAGTGAGTCGAGCAGGCTTGAGGGTACGCAGTATTTT	CAISESSRLEGTQYF
NA	TRBV4-1	11	TRBJ2-7	once	TGCGCCACCGGGACATTCTACGAGCAGTACTTC	CATGTFYEQYF
NA	TRBV4-1	16	TRBJ1-5	NA	TGCGCCAGCAGCCAAGACGGGTTCGGTCCCTCAACGCCCCAGCATTTT	CASSQDGFGPSTPQHF
NA	TRBV5-1	14	TRBJ2-5	NA	TGCGCCAGCAGCGCTAGGCCGGCCCAAGAGACCCAGTACTTC	CASSARPAQETQYF
TRBD2	TRBV2	14	TRBJ2-7	many	TGTGCCAGCACCGGGACTAGCGGGAGCTACGAGCAGTACTTC	CASTGTSGSYEQYF
TRBD2	TRBV7-2	14	TRBJ2-1	NA	TGTGCCAGCAGCTTAGCTGGACTAGTCAATGAGCAGTTCTTC	CASSLAGLVNEQFF
TRBD2	TRBV2	13	TRBJ2-5	NA	TGTGCCAGCGGGGGGACTAACCAAGAGACCCAGTACTTC	CASGGTNQETQYF
NA	TRBV2	12	TRBJ1-2	NA	TGTGCCAGCAGTCCACAGGGTTACAGCTACACCTTC	CASSPQGYSYTF
TRBD1	TRBV28	13	TRBJ2-2	few	TGTGCCAGCACCGGGACAGCTACCGGGGAGCTGTTTTTT	CASTGTATGELFF
TRBD2	TRBV24-1	13	TRBJ2-7	NA	TGTGCCACCAGGAGCGGGGGTTTGGACGAGCAGTACTTC	CATRSGGLDEQYF
NA	TRBV30	17	TRBJ1-4	NA	TGTGCCTGGAGTGTACGACAAAACAGGGTTGCTAATGAAAAACTGTTTTTT	CAWSVRQNRVANEKLFF
TRBD1	TRBV30	14	TRBJ1-2	NA	TGTGCCTGGAGAGCATCAGGGGGCGGGTATGGCTACACCTTC	CAWRASGGGYGYTF
NA	TRBV6-5	13	TRBJ1-1	NA	TGTGCCAGCAGTCCGACAAGGAACACTGAAGCTTTCTTT	CASSPTRNTEAFF
TRBD2	TRBV5-5	18	TRBJ2-5	NA	TGTGCCAGCAGCCCCCGCGGCCGGGAGGGGGACGCCCAAGAGACCCAGTACTTC	CASSPRGREGDAQETQYF
TRBD1	TRBV28	17	TRBJ2-6	NA	TGTGCCAGCAGTTTCGGACAGGGGTACACTGGGGCCAACGTCCTGACTTTC	CASSFGQGYTGANVLTF
NA	TRBV29-1	11	TRBJ1-2	NA	TGCAGCGTCCAAGAGGGATATGGCTACACCTTC	CSVQEGYGYTF
NA	TRBV28	14	TRBJ2-7	NA	TGTGCCAGCAGTTCCTCCTCAGGGTCCTACGAGCAGTACTTC	CASSSSSGSYEQYF
NA	TRBV2	16	TRBJ2-1	NA	TGTGCCAGCATCAGCGCCCCCCTAAACTCCTACAATGAGCAGTTCTTC	CASISAPLNSYNEQFF
TRBD2	TRBV28	18	TRBJ2-3	NA	TGTGCCAGCAGTTTATCTTTGCTAGCGGGAATTAGCGCAGATACGCAGTATTTT	CASSLSLLAGISADTQYF
NA	TRBV28	14	TRBJ1-4	NA	TGTGCCAGCAGTTTAAGGAGGATTAATGAAAAACTGTTTTTT	CASSLRRINEKLFF
TRBD1	TRBV25-1	14	TRBJ2-5	NA	TGTGCCAGCAGTCGGGGACAGAACCAAGAGACCCAGTACTTC	CASSRGQNQETQYF
TRBD2	TRBV12-3/TRBV12-4	13	TRBJ2-1	NA	TGTGCCAGCAGTTTAATTAGCGGGGGTGAGCAGTTCTTC	CASSLISGGEQFF